The 13 T cell receptor beta chains below all came from one sample that was sequenced in a study of blood T cell repertoires in COVID-19 (TCRdb year 2020). Libraries were made using the immunoSEQ multiplex PCR assay. TCRdb took this table from immuneACCESS and kept in-frame rearrangements with V and J called. Such tables lack part of the clones; where checked against another copy, unresolved V genes explain under half of the gap, and the rest is unexplained. The sample yields hundreds of thousands of clones; 85% were counted once. The ten largest clones capture 7.2% of the sample. The sample consisted of peripheral blood. Every receptor here comes from a human donor in a cohort sampled during active COVID-19.

The rearrangement links TRBV30 to TRBJ2-3; 8 bases line up with TRBD1. The CDR3 has 15 residues. Germline lookup yields CDR1 GTSNPN and CDR2 SVGIG (reference sequence). V lost 3 bases to trimming and J lost 2 bases; unmatched junction nucleotides: 7. CDR3 region: CAWRPGQGPTDTQYF. Written as DNA, the CDR3 is TGTGCCTGGAGGCCCGGACAGGGCCCCACAGATACGCAGTATTTT.

This rearrangement joins TRBV27 to TRBJ1-2; 7 bases align to TRBD1. CDR1 and CDR2 from the germline V gene are MNHEY and SMNVEV (reference sequence). There are 15 residues in the CDR3. J was trimmed by 8 bases and V by 2 bases; bases with no gene match: 11. Here the CDR3 DNA reads TGTGCCAGCAGTTTAGTTAGGCAGGGGGTTTACGGCTACACCTTC. Translated, it gives CASSLVRQGVYGYTF.

This chain links TRBV28 with TRBJ2-5, with D perhaps TRBD2 (5 bases). Trimming pared 8 bases from V and 5 bases from J, leaving 9 bases between. The CDR3 is made up of 11 amino acids. Looked up from germline, CDR1 is MDHEN and CDR2 is SYDVKM. DNA of the CDR3: TGTGCCAGCCTCAGAGGGGAGACCCAGTACTTC. Translated: CASLRGETQYF.

V and J are TRBV5-8 and TRBJ2-7; the match to TRBD2 covers 9 bases. This CDR3 contains 16 residues. V lost 2 bases, J lost 7 bases, and 13 bases stayed unmatched. Germline-derived CDR1 and CDR2 are SGHTS and YDEGEE. The CDR3: CASSFAGGTGGGEQYF. The DNA for the CDR3 is TGTGCCAGCAGCTTCGCGGGGGGGACCGGGGGCGGGGAGCAGTACTTC.

This clone has only one observation. V gene TRBV20-1 combines with J gene TRBJ1-5; possibly TRBD1 for D (6 bases). This CDR3 is 14 amino acids long. The germline V gene has CDR1 DFQATT and CDR2 SNEGSKA (reference sequence). Trimming removed 3 bases at V and 5 bases at J, with 14 bases between. CDR3 amino acids: CSASARGADQPQHF. The CDR3 region has the DNA TGCAGTGCTAGTGCACGGGGGGCAGATCAGCCCCAGCATTTT.

CDR3 nucleotide sequence: TGTGCCTGGAAACAGCTCAGGCTCGAGCAGTACTTC. It is translated as CAWKQLRLEQYF. The V call is TRBV30, the J call TRBJ2-7; unclear D gene. The CDR3 runs to 12 residues. Germline loops: CDR1 GTSNPN, CDR2 SVGIG (reference sequence). Trimming took 4 bases from V and 6 from J, leaving 13 bases between them.

The J gene is TRBJ2-7, the V gene TRBV6-5; 11 nucleotides align to TRBD2. The germline V gene encodes CDR1 MNHEY and CDR2 SVGAGI. The junction had 7 bases not matched to a gene; V was cut back by 7 bases and J by 2 bases. The CDR3 runs to 15 residues. CDR3 sequence: CASNIRLAGPYEQYF. CDR3 nucleotides: TGTGCCAGCAATATAAGACTAGCGGGGCCCTACGAGCAGTACTTC.

The rearrangement uses TRBV19 and TRBJ1-5; no reliable D call. Trimming took 2 bases from V and 7 from J, leaving 6 bases between them. The CDR3 is made up of 12 amino acids. The germline V gene has CDR1 LNHDA and CDR2 SQIVND (reference sequence). CDR3 region: CASSIFGQPQHF. As DNA, the CDR3 is TGTGCCAGTAGTATATTCGGGCAGCCCCAGCATTTT.

The rearrangement links TRBV15 to TRBJ2-4, with D possibly being TRBD1 (5 bases). Germline V gives CDR1 LNHNV, CDR2 YYDKDF (reference sequence). With 0 bases removed from V and 2 bases from J, the gap between germline ends came to 11 bases. The CDR3 loop spans 16 amino acids. CDR3 region: CATSRDHKGSKNIQYF. In DNA form, the CDR3 reads TGTGCCACCAGCAGAGATCATAAGGGGTCCAAAAACATTCAGTACTTC.

The CDR3 DNA reads TGTGCCACCTCCCGGGACAGGGTCTATGGCTACACCTTC. This encodes CATSRDRVYGYTF. The V gene is TRBV19, the J gene TRBJ1-2, with 9 positions matching TRBD1. Trimming cost V 10 bases and J 4 bases; bases outside gene matches: 7. The CDR3 runs to 13 residues. Germline CDR1 and CDR2: LNHDA and SQIVND (reference sequence).

V gene TRBV30 combines with J gene TRBJ1-1; D is unclear. Trimming cost V 0 bases and J 4 bases, with 6 bases left between them. Germline CDR1 reads GTSNPN; CDR2 reads SVGIG (reference sequence). CDR3 length: 12 amino acids. CDR3 in DNA: TGTGCCTGGAGTGTAGAGGTCACTGAAGCTTTCTTT. It encodes CAWSVEVTEAFF.

The count of this clone is one. The chain recombines TRBV6-6 with TRBJ1-2, with D hard to call. This CDR3 contains 11 residues. Germline CDR1 reads MNHNY; CDR2 reads SVGAGI (reference sequence). V was shortened by 4 bases and J by 6 bases, with 6 bases between the two germline ends. The CDR3 here is CASSLRDGYTF. The DNA for the CDR3 is TGTGCCAGCAGTTTGCGAGATGGCTACACCTTC.

This clone was observed a few times. The V and J genes are TRBV4-1 and TRBJ1-2; D gene ambiguous. V gave up 0 bases and J gave up 8 bases, with 7 bases separating them. CDR3 length: 12 amino acids. Germline assignment: CDR1 MGHRA and CDR2 YSYEKL. The CDR3: CASSQDGRGYTF. The DNA of the CDR3 is TGCGCCAGCAGCCAAGACGGTAGAGGCTACACCTTC.